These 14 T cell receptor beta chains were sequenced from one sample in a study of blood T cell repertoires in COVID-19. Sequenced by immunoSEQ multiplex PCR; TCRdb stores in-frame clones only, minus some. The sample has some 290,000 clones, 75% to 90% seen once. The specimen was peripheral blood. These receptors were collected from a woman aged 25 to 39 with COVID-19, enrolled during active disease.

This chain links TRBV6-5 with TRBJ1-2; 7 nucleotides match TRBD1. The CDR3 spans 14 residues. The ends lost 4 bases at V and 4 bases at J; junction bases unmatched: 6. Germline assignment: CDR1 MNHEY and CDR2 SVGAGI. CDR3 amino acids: CASSSQTGSYGYTF. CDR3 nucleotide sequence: TGTGCCAGCAGTTCCCAGACAGGGAGCTATGGCTACACCTTC.

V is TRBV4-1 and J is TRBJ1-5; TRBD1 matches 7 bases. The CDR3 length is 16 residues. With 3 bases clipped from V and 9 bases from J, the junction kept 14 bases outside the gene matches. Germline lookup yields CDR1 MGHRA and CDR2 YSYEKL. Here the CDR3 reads CASSQLPGQQSGPQHF. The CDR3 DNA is TGCGCCAGCAGCCAGTTACCGGGACAGCAATCAGGGCCCCAGCATTTT.

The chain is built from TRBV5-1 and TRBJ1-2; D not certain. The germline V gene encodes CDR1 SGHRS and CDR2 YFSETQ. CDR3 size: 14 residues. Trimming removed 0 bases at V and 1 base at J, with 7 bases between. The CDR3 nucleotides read TGCGCCAGCAGCTTGGAGGCGGTTAACTATGGCTACACCTTC. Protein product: CASSLEAVNYGYTF.

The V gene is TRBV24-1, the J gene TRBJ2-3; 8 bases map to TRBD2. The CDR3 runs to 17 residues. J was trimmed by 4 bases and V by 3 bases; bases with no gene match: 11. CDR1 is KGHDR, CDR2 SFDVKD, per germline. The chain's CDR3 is CATSDQPFREGPDTQYF. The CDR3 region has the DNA TGTGCCACCAGTGATCAACCCTTTCGGGAGGGTCCAGATACGCAGTATTTT.

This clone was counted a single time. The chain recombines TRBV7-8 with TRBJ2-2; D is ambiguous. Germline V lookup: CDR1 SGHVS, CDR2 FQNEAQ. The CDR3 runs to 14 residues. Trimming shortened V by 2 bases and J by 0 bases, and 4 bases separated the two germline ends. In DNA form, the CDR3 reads TGTGCCAGCAGCTTAACAGCGAACACCGGGGAGCTGTTTTTT. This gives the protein CASSLTANTGELFF.

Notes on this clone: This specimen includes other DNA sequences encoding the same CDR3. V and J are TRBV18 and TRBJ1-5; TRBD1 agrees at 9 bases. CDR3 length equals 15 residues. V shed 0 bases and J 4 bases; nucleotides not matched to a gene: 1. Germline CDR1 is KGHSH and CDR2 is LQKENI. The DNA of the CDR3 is TGTGCCAGCTCACCACCGGGGACAGGGAATCAGCCCCAGCATTTT. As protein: CASSPPGTGNQPQHF.

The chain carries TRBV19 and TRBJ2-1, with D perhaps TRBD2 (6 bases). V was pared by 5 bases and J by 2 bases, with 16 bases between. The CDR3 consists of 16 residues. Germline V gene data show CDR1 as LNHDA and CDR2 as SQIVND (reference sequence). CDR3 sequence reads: CASSLGASEAYNEQFF. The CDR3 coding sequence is TGTGCCAGTAGTTTAGGGGCTAGCGAGGCCTACAATGAGCAGTTCTTC.

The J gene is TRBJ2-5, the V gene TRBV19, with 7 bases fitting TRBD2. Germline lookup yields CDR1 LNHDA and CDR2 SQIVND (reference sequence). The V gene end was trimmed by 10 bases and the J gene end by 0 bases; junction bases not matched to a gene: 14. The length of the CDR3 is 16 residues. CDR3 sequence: CATGDGRNPYQETQYF. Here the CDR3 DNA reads TGTGCCACCGGGGACGGGAGGAACCCGTACCAAGAGACCCAGTACTTC.

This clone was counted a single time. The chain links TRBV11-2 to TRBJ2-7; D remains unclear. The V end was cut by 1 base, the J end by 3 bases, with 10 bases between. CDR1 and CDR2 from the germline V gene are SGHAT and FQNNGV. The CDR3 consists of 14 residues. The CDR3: CASSLAVANYEQYF. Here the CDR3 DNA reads TGTGCCAGCAGCTTAGCTGTGGCCAACTACGAGCAGTACTTC.

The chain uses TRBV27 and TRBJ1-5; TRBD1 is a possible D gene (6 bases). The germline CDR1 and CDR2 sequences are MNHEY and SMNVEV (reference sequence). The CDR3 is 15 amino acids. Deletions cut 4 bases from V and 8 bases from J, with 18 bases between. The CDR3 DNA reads TGTGCCAGCAGTTCCCGGACGGGGGGCGGTGAGCCCCAGCATTTT. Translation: CASSSRTGGGEPQHF.

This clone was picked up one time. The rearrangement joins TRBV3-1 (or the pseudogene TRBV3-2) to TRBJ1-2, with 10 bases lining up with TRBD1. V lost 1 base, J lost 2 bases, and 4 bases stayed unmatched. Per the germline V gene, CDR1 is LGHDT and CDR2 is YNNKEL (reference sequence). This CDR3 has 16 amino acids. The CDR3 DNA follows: TGTGCCAGCAGCCAAGCCTGGACAGGGGGAAACTATGGCTACACCTTC. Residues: CASSQAWTGGNYGYTF.

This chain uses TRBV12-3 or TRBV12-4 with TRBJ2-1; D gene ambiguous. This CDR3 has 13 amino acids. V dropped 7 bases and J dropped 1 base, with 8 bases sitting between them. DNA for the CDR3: TGTGCCAGCACTAGTAGTTCCTACAATGAGCAGTTCTTC. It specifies CASTSSSYNEQFF.

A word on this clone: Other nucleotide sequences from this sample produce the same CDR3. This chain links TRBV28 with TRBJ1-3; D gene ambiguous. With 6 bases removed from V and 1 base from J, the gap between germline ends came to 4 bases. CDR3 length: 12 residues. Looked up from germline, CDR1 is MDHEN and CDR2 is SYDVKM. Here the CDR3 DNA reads TGTGCCAGCAGCCTATCTGGAAACACCATATATTTT. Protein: CASSLSGNTIYF.

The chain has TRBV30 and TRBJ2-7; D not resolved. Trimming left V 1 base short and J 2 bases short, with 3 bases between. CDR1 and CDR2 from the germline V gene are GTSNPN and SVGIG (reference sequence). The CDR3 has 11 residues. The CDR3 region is CAWSAAYEQYF. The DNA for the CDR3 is TGTGCCTGGAGTGCGGCCTACGAGCAGTACTTC.